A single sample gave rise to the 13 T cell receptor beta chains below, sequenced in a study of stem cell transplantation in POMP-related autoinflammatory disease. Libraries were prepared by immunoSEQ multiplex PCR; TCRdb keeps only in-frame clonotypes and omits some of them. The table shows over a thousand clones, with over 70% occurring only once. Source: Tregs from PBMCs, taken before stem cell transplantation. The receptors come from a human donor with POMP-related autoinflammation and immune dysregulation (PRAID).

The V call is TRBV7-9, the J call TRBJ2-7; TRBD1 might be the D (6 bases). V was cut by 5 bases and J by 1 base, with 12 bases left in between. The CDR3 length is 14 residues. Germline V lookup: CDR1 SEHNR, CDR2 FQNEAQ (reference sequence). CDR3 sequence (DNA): TGTGCCAGCAGCCCGACAGGTACGTCCTACGAGCAGTACTTC. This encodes CASSPTGTSYEQYF.

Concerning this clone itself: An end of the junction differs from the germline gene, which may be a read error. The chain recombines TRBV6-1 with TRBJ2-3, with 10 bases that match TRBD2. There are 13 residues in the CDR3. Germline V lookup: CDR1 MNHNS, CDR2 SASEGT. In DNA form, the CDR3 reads TGTGCCAGCAGTGAATTCTCCGGGACTAGCGATCATTTT. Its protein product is CASSEFSGTSDHF.

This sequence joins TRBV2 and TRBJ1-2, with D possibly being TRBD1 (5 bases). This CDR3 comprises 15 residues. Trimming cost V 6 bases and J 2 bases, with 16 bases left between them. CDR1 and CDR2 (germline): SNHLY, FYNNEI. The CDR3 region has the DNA TGTGCCAGCAGGACCGGGGGGTCGTGGAACTATGGCTACACCTTC. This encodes CASRTGGSWNYGYTF. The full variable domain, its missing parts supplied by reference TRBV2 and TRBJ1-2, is EPEVTQTPSHQVTQMGQEVILRCVPISNHLYFYWYRQILGQKVEFLVSFYNNEISEKSEIFDDQFSVERPDGSNFTLKIRSTKLEDSAMYFCASRTGGSWNYGYTFGSGTRLTVV.

CDR3 sequence reads: CASSPTPMGIWNTEAFF. Written as DNA, the CDR3 is TGTGCCAGTAGTCCAACCCCAATGGGAATCTGGAACACTGAAGCTTTCTTT. V usage is TRBV19 and J usage is TRBJ1-1; no clear D. Germline loops: CDR1 LNHDA, CDR2 SQIVND (reference sequence). There are 17 residues in the CDR3. Trimming took 5 bases from V and 1 from J, leaving 20 bases between them.

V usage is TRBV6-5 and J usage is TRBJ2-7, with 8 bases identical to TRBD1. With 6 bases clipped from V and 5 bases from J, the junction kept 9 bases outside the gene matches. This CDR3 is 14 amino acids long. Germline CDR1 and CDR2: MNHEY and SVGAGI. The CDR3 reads CASSPGQGADEQYF. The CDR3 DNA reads TGTGCCAGCAGCCCAGGACAGGGAGCGGACGAGCAGTACTTC.

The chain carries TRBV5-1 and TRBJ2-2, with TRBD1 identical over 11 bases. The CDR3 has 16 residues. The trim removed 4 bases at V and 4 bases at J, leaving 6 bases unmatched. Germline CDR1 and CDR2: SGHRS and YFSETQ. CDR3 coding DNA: TGCGCCAGCAGCCTAGGACAGGGGGCCGGCACCGGGGAGCTGTTTTTT. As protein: CASSLGQGAGTGELFF.

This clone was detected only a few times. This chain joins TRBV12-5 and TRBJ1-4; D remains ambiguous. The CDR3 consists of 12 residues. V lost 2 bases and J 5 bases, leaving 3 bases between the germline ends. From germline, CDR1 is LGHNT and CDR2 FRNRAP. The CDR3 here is CASGLMNEKLFF. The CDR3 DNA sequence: TGTGCTAGTGGTTTGATGAATGAAAAACTGTTTTTT.

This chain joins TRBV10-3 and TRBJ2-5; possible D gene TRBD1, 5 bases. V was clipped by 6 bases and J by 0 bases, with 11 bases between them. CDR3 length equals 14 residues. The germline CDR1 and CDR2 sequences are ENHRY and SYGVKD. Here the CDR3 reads CAISSGWDQETQYF. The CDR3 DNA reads TGTGCCATCAGCTCAGGGTGGGACCAAGAGACCCAGTACTTC.

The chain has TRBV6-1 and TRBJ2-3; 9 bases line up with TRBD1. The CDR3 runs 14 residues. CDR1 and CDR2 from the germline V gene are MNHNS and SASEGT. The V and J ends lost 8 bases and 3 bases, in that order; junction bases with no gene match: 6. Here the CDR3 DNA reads TGTGCCAGCGGGAGGGACAGGGCTACAGATACGCAGTATTTT. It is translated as CASGRDRATDTQYF.

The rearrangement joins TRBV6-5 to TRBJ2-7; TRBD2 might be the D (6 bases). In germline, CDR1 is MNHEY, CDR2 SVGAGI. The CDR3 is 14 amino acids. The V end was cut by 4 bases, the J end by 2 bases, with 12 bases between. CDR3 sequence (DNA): TGTGCCAGCAGTTCTAGCGCCCCTGCCTACGAGCAGTACTTC. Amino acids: CASSSSAPAYEQYF.

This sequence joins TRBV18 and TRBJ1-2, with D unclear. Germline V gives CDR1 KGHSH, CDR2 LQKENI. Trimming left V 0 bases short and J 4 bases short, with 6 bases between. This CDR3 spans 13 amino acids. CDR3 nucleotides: TGTGCCAGCTCACCACCAACGGTCTATGGCTACACCTTC. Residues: CASSPPTVYGYTF.

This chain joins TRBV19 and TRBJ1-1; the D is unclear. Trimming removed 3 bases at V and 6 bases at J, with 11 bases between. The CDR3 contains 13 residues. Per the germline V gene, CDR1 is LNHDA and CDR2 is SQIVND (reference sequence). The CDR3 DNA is TGTGCCAGTAGTATTGCGGGGAGCCCTGAAGCTTTCTTT. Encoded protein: CASSIAGSPEAFF.

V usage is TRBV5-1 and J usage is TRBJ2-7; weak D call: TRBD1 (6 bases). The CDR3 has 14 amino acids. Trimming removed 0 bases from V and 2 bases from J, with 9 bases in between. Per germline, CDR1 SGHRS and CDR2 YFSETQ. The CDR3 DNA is TGCGCCAGCAGCTTGGGAGGGGACACCTACGAGCAGTACTTC. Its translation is CASSLGGDTYEQYF.